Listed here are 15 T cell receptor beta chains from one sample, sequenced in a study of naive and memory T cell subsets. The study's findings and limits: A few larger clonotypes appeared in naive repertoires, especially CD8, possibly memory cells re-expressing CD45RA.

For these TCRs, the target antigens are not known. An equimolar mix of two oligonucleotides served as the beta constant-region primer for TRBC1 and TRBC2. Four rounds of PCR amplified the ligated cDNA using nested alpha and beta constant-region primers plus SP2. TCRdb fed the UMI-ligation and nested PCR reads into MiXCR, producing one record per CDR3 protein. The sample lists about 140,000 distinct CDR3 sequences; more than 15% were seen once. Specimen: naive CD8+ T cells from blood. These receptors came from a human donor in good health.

The CDR3 coding sequence is TGTGCCAGCAGTTTATGGGCGGGAAATGAGCAGTTCTTC. This gives the protein CASSLWAGNEQFF. The chain recombines TRBV27 with TRBJ2-1, with D perhaps TRBD2 (6 bases). V was shortened by 1 base and J by 7 bases, with 8 bases between the two germline ends. This CDR3 is built from 13 residues. Per the germline V gene, CDR1 is MNHEY and CDR2 is SMNVEV (reference sequence).

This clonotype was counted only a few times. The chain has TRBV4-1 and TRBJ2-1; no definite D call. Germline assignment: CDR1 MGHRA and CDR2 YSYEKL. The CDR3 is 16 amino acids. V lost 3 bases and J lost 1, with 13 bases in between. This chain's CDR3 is CASSHPVKTSYNEQFF. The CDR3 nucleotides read TGCGCCAGCAGCCATCCCGTAAAGACTTCCTACAATGAGCAGTTCTTC.

The CDR3 DNA reads TGTGCCAGCAGTTTATCAGGGACTAATCCCTACGAGCAGTACTTC. It is translated as CASSLSGTNPYEQYF. The chain joins TRBV27 to TRBJ2-7, with 7 bases matching TRBD2. Germline CDR1 MNHEY, CDR2 SMNVEV (reference sequence). Trimming removed 0 bases from V and 2 bases from J; junction bases left unmatched: 4. The CDR3 contains 15 residues.

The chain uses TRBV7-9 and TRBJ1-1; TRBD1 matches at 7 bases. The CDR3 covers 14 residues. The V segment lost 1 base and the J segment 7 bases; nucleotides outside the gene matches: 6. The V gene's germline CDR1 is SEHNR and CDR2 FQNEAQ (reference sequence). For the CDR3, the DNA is TGTGCCAGCAGCTTAGAACAATACAGGGGTGAAGCTTTCTTT. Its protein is CASSLEQYRGEAFF.

The CDR3 DNA follows: TGTGCCAGCAGCGGGCCCGGGACTAGCGGGTTCTACGAGCAGTACTTC. It is translated as CASSGPGTSGFYEQYF. The V call is TRBV7-6, the J call TRBJ2-7; 12 bases align to TRBD2. The CDR3 is 16 amino acids. The germline V gene has CDR1 SGHVS and CDR2 FNYEAQ. With V trimmed by 5 bases and J by 3 bases, 8 bases remained unmatched.

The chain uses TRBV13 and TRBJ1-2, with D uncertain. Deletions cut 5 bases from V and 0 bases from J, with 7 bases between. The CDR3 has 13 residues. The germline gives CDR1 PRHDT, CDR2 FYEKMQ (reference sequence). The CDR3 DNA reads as TGTGCCAGCAGCCACAAGACTAACTATGGCTACACCTTC. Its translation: CASSHKTNYGYTF.

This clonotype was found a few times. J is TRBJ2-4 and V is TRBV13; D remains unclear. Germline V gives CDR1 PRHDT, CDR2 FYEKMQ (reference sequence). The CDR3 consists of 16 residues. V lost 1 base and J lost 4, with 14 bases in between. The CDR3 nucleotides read TGTGCCAGCAGCTTAGTGGCTGAGTGGCCTAAAAACATTCAGTACTTC. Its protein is CASSLVAEWPKNIQYF. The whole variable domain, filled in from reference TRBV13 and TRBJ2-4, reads AAGVIQSPRHLIKEKRETATLKCYPIPRHDTVYWYQQGPGQDPQFLISFYEKMQSDKGSIPDRFSAQQFSDYHSELNMSSLELGDSALYFCASSLVAEWPKNIQYFGAGTRLSVL.

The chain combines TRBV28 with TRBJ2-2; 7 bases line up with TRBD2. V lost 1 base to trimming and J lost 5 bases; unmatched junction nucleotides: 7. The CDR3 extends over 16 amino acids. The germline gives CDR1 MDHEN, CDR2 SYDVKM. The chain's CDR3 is CASSLSGGSRTGELFF. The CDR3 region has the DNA TGTGCCAGCAGTTTATCGGGCGGGAGTAGGACCGGGGAGCTGTTTTTT.

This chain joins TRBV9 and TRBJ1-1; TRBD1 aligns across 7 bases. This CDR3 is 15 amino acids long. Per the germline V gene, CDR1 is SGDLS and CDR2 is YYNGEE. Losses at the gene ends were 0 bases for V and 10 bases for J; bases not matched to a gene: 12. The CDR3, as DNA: TGTGCCAGCAGCGTAGAGGGATTCTCAACAGGGGTAGCTTTCTTT. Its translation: CASSVEGFSTGVAFF.

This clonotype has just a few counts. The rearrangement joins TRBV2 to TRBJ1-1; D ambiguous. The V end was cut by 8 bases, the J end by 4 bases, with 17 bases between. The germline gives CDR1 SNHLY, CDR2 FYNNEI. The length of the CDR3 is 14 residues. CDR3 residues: CASGEDPLTTEAFF. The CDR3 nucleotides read TGTGCCAGCGGCGAGGACCCCCTGACCACTGAAGCTTTCTTT.

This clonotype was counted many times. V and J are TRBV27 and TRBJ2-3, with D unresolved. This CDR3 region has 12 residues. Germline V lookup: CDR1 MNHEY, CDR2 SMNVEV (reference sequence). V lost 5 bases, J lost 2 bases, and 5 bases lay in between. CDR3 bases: TGTGCCAGCAGTCCAAACACAGATACGCAGTATTTT. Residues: CASSPNTDTQYF.

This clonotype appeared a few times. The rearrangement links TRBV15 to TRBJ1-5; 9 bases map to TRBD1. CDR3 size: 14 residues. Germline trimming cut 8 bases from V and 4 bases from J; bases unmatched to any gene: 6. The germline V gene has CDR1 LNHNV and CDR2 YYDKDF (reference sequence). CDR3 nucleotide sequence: TGTGCCACCTCAATGACAGGGGGAAATCAGCCCCAGCATTTT. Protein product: CATSMTGGNQPQHF.

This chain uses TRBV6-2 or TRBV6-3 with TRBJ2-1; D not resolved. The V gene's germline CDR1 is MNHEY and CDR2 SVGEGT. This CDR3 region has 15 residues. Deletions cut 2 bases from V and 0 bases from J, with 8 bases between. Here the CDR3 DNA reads TGTGCCAGCAGTTACCGGAGCAGCTCCTACAATGAGCAGTTCTTC. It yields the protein CASSYRSSSYNEQFF.

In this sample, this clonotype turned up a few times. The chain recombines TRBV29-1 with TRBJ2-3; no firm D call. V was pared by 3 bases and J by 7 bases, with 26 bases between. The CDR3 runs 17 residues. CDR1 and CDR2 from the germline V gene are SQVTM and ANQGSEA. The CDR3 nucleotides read TGCAGCGTTGACACGGTCCTCGACCCCCTCGTGGAAAATACGCAGTATTTT. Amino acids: CSVDTVLDPLVENTQYF.

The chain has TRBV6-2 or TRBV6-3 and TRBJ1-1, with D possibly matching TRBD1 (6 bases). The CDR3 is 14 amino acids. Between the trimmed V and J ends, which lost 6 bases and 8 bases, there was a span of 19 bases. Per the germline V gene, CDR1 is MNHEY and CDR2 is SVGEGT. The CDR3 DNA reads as TGTGCCAGCAGACCCCGAGGGGGACCCACGGAAGCTTTCTTT. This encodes CASRPRGGPTEAFF.